This T cell receptor (beta chain) came from a study of shared clonotypes between healthy human individuals. Here immunoSEQ multiplex PCR was the method, and the copy in TCRdb shows in-frame clones only, minus some. Of a few million clones listed, around nine tenths are singletons. The CDR3 length is 13 residues. The V gene's germline CDR1 is SGHRS and CDR2 YFSETQ. V was cut by 3 bases and J by 2 bases, with 8 bases left in between. Study findings and constraints: How much donors shared clonotypes was expected to be affected by sequencing depth. Naive subsets tended to show greater estimated richness than memory subsets.

Notes on this clone: Its antigen is unknown. Additional DNA sequences in this sample encode the identical CDR3.

The healthy adult donors were HIV-negative and reported no recent acute infections or vaccinations. Sequenced material: naive CD4+ T cells sorted from blood. The subset denotes: CD45RA+ positively selected. This chain connects TRBV5-1 to TRBJ1-2; D perhaps matches TRBD1 (5 bases). The source is a man younger than 35 in good health. The CDR3 here is CASSSEGNYGYTF. The CDR3 coding sequence is TGCGCCAGCAGCTCGGAGGGGAACTATGGCTACACCTTC.